This is a list of T cell receptor beta chains from one sample in a study of blood T cell repertoires in COVID-19. The data were produced by immunoSEQ multiplex PCR, yet TCRdb's version contains in-frame clones alone and is incomplete. The sample consists of over 110,000 clones, approximately 88% of them appearing once. The sequencing input was peripheral blood. The origin of the receptors is a human donor in a cohort sampled during active COVID-19. Each CDR3 is given with its conserved first and last residue. D genes are given only for firm matches. The size entry is marked missing in some rows and otherwise reads once, few, many or a size class.

>.|.|TRBV7-9|TRBJ1-5
TGTGCCAGCAGCTTAGGTTTCCCGGAGAGCAATCAGCCCCAGCATTTT
CASSLGFPESNQPQHF
>.|TRBD1|TRBV12-3/TRBV12-4|TRBJ1-1
TGTGCCAGTGTGAGGGGACAGATTGAAGCTTTCTTT
CASVRGQIEAFF
>.|TRBD2|TRBV5-8|TRBJ2-1
TGTGCCAGCAGCCCGGGAGGGACCTACAATGAGCAGTTCTTC
CASSPGGTYNEQFF
>.|.|TRBV12-3/TRBV12-4|TRBJ2-1
TGTGCCAGCAGCTTCCGAGGGCCTGAGCAGTTCTTC
CASSFRGPEQFF
>.|TRBD2|TRBV9|TRBJ2-3
TGTGCCAGCAGCGGAGGGGGACTAGCCACAGATACGCAGTATTTT
CASSGGGLATDTQYF
>.|.|TRBV7-9|TRBJ1-2
TGTGCCAGCAGCTTGTCAGGCCGTAACCTGGGCGGCTACACCTTC
CASSLSGRNLGGYTF
>.|.|TRBV19|TRBJ1-3
TGTGCCAGTAGTATAGAAGGGGCCTACTCTGGAAACACCATATATTTT
CASSIEGAYSGNTIYF
>.|.|TRBV28|TRBJ2-7
TGTGCCAGCAGTAGCTACTCCTACGAGCAGTACTTC
CASSSYSYEQYF
>.|.|TRBV25-1|TRBJ1-1
TGTGCCAGCAGTGAATGGGGGGAAGGTACTGAAGCTTTCTTT
CASSEWGEGTEAFF
>once|.|TRBV28|TRBJ1-2
TGTGCCAGCAGTTCTTCACAGCCGCAGGGGTGGTATGGCTACACCTTC
CASSSSQPQGWYGYTF
>few|TRBD1|TRBV7-9|TRBJ1-6
TGTGCCAGCACCCAAGGGACAGGGTATAATTCACCCCTCCACTTT
CASTQGTGYNSPLHF
>.|.|TRBV6-6|TRBJ1-6
TGTGCCAGCAGCAACACCGAGAGGGTTTCACCCCTCCACTTT
CASSNTERVSPLHF
>.|.|TRBV4-3|TRBJ1-4
TGCGCCAGCAGCCCTGGACTGCTTTTGGGTGCTGAAAAACTGTTTTTT
CASSPGLLLGAEKLFF
>.|TRBD2|TRBV19|TRBJ2-1
TGTGCCAGTAGTATAGATCATTTCGGGGGGTACAATGAGCAGTTCTTC
CASSIDHFGGYNEQFF
>once|.|TRBV9|TRBJ1-2
TGTGCCAGCAGCGTAGCGCCAGGGGAATATGGCTACACCTTC
CASSVAPGEYGYTF
>.|.|TRBV19|TRBJ2-6
TGTGCCAGTAGCAGATCTGGGGCCAACGTCCTGACTTTC
CASSRSGANVLTF
>.|TRBD2|TRBV29-1|TRBJ2-7
TGCAGCGTGAGGCGGGGGGACTCCTACGAGCAGTACTTC
CSVRRGDSYEQYF
>.|.|TRBV7-2|TRBJ2-7
TGTGCCAGCAGCTTAGCGATGGGCAACGAGCAGTACTTC
CASSLAMGNEQYF
>.|TRBD1|TRBV7-2|TRBJ1-4
TGTGCCAGCAGCTTAGCGGAGGGGGCTGCAACTAATGAAAAACTGTTTTTT
CASSLAEGAATNEKLFF
>.|.|TRBV9|TRBJ1-3
TGTGTCAGCAGCCCACGGGTTGGCACCATATATTTT
CVSSPRVGTIYF
>.|.|TRBV30|TRBJ1-6
TGTGCCTGGAAGAATCAGAATTCACCCCTCCACTTT
CAWKNQNSPLHF
>.|.|TRBV18|TRBJ1-3
TGTGCCAGCTCCCGACAGGACTCTGGAAACACCATATATTTT
CASSRQDSGNTIYF
>.|.|TRBV5-1|TRBJ1-6
TGCGCCAGCAGCTCGCCAGGAGGAAATTCACCCCTCCACTTT
CASSSPGGNSPLHF
>few|.|TRBV3-1/TRBV3-2|TRBJ1-6
TGTGCCAGCAGCCAAGACTTAATTTCCCTTTCACCCCTCCACTTT
CASSQDLISLSPLHF
>.|.|TRBV7-9|TRBJ2-3
TGTGCCAGCAGCCCAGGACTTTCTAGCACAGATACGCAGTATTTT
CASSPGLSSTDTQYF
>.|.|TRBV6-1|TRBJ2-1
TGTGCCAGCAGTGGACCCCAGGAAGGCCACGGCAATGAGCAGTTCTTC
CASSGPQEGHGNEQFF
>once|TRBD1|TRBV7-9|TRBJ2-2
TGTGCCAGCAGGGGACAGGGGACCGGGGAGCTGTTTTTT
CASRGQGTGELFF
>.|TRBD1|TRBV3-1/TRBV3-2|TRBJ2-3
TGTGCCAGCAGCCAAGGAGGGGGCGGCCTCACAGATACGCAGTATTTT
CASSQGGGGLTDTQYF
>few|TRBD2|TRBV30|TRBJ2-7
TGTGCCTGGAGTTGGATAGCGGGGCCCCCCTACGAGCAGTACTTC
CAWSWIAGPPYEQYF
>.|.|TRBV2|TRBJ1-5
TGTGCCAGCAGTGAATGGGCGTACACTAGCAATCAGCCCCAGCATTTT
CASSEWAYTSNQPQHF
>.|.|TRBV18|TRBJ1-5
TGTGCCAGCTCACCAGCAGGGGGCAATCAGCCCCAGCATTTT
CASSPAGGNQPQHF
>.|TRBD2|TRBV7-3|TRBJ2-5
TGTGCCAGCAGCTTAACGGGGCTAGCGGGGGAGACCCAGTACTTC
CASSLTGLAGETQYF
>once|.|TRBV2|TRBJ1-1
TGTGCCAGCAGTGAAATAAGGGGAAGGAACACTGAAGCTTTCTTT
CASSEIRGRNTEAFF
>.|.|TRBV24-1|TRBJ1-5
TGTGCCACCAGTGATTCATCAGGGCAAGGGATCCGGCCCCAGCATTTT
CATSDSSGQGIRPQHF
>.|TRBD1|TRBV19|TRBJ1-1
TGTGCCAGTAGTATAAGGAGGGGGCGGATGTTTGAAGCTTTCTTT
CASSIRRGRMFEAFF
>.|TRBD1|TRBV5-1|TRBJ2-5
TGCGCCAGCAGCTTGCCCGGGACAGGACAAGAGACCCAGTACTTC
CASSLPGTGQETQYF
>.|TRBD1|TRBV7-3|TRBJ1-4
TGTGCCAGCAGTCTGAATAGGGGGACAGGGAACGAAAAACTGTTTTTT
CASSLNRGTGNEKLFF
>.|TRBD1|TRBV12-5|TRBJ2-3
TGTGCTAGTGCCACAGGGGTTTCAACAGATACGCAGTATTTT
CASATGVSTDTQYF
>.|TRBD1|TRBV7-2|TRBJ1-1
TGTGCCAGCAGCCTAAGACAGGGTTACGCTGAAGCTTTCTTT
CASSLRQGYAEAFF
>once|.|TRBV5-1|TRBJ2-6
TGCGCCAGCAGCCGTAGCCCACCGACCTCTGGGGCCAACGTCCTGACTTTC
CASSRSPPTSGANVLTF
>.|.|TRBV5-6|TRBJ1-6
TGTGCCAGCACCAAGCGACAGACCAATTCACCCCTCCACTTT
CASTKRQTNSPLHF
>.|.|TRBV7-9|TRBJ2-2
TGTGCCAGCAGCCAAGGGGGTGGAACCGGGGAGCTGTTTTTT
CASSQGGGTGELFF
>.|.|TRBV12-5|TRBJ2-3
TGTGCTAGTGCCCTAGGGGGGGGAAGGGTTTCAGATACGCAGTATTTT
CASALGGGRVSDTQYF
>.|TRBD2|TRBV27|TRBJ2-7
TGTGCCAGCAGTTTTACTTTAGCGGGGGGATACGAGCAGTACTTC
CASSFTLAGGYEQYF
>.|.|TRBV12-3/TRBV12-4|TRBJ2-5
TGTGCCAGCAGTCCCAGGGAGACCCAGTACTTC
CASSPRETQYF
>.|TRBD1|TRBV7-9|TRBJ1-4
TGTGCCAGCAGCTTAGAGACAGGGAATGAAAAACTGTTTTTT
CASSLETGNEKLFF
>few|TRBD2|TRBV4-1|TRBJ2-3
TGCGCCAGCAGCCAAGATCTCGGGTTAGCGGGGGGGCCAAGGACAGATACGCAGTATTTT
CASSQDLGLAGGPRTDTQYF
>.|.|TRBV4-1|TRBJ2-3
TGCGCCAGCAGCCAAGGGGGCGGCACAGATACGCAGTATTTT
CASSQGGGTDTQYF
>.|.|TRBV10-3|TRBJ2-5
TGTGCCATCAGTGAGGGGGCCCGTGAGACCCAGTACTTC
CAISEGARETQYF
>.|TRBD1|TRBV5-1|TRBJ2-1
TGCGCCAGTGAACCCGGGACAGGGTTAAATGAGCAGTTCTTC
CASEPGTGLNEQFF
>.|TRBD2|TRBV6-2/TRBV6-3|TRBJ2-7
TGTGCCAGCAGTTACTCTGGACTAGCCTCGAGCTCCTACGAGCAGTACTTC
CASSYSGLASSSYEQYF
>.|.|TRBV7-9|TRBJ2-1
TGTGCCAGCAGCGTCGGCGGTTCCCCCGATGAGCAGTTCTTC
CASSVGGSPDEQFF
>.|TRBD1|TRBV4-2|TRBJ2-7
TGTGCCAGCAGCCAAAGGGGCGGACAGGGCACCTACGAGCAGTACTTC
CASSQRGGQGTYEQYF
>.|TRBD2|TRBV10-3|TRBJ2-1
TGTGCCATCAGTTCGCCGGGGGGGCCGGACAATGAGCAGTTCTTC
CAISSPGGPDNEQFF
>once|TRBD1|TRBV5-1|TRBJ2-7
TGCGCCAGCAGTTATGGTACAGGGGGCGTTGACCACGAGCAGTACTTC
CASSYGTGGVDHEQYF
>.|.|TRBV6-5|TRBJ1-1
TGTGCCAGCAACGGGATTCCAAACACTGAAGCTTTCTTT
CASNGIPNTEAFF